This T cell receptor beta chain derives from a study of neurological immune-mediated disorders. Whole-study results and caveats: According to phylogenetic grouping, one related-CDR3 cluster, a possible signature, contained the repertoires of 18 of 34 multiple sclerosis patients. In HTLV-1-associated myelopathy, TCR clonal expansion was greatest, whereas multiple sclerosis had the least, falling below healthy controls.

This clonotype was observed many times. Antigen unknown. The unsorted libraries were produced from 2 million PBMCs held at -80 C. Using its own MiXCR run on the 5' RACE reads, TCRdb lists one record per CDR3 protein. The sample lists roughly 46,000 distinct CDR3 sequences; around 2% were seen once. The V gene's germline CDR1 is SGHKS and CDR2 YYEKEE (reference sequence). The length of the CDR3 is 13 residues. Trimming stripped 7 bases from V and 1 base from J, with 12 bases between. The sequencing input was PBMCs. This TCR was sampled from a woman in her 40s with multiple sclerosis. V and J are TRBV5-5 and TRBJ2-7; possibly TRBD1 or TRBD2 for D (5 bases each). In DNA, the CDR3 is TGTGCCAGCGGTGGGGGTTGGTCCTACGAGCAGTACTTC. Translating gives CASGGGWSYEQYF.